This T cell receptor (beta chain) comes out of a study of T-cell reconstitution after alpha-beta-depleted transplantation in children. This clonotype has more than one count but fewer than ten. As it was prepared, the TCRbeta library received unique molecular identifiers. TCRdb ran MiXCR on the PCR reads and lists one entry per CDR3 protein. The repertoire holds 500,000 or so distinct CDR3 sequences, with over 25% as singletons. This CDR3 contains 13 residues. The ends were cut back, 3 bases at V and 4 bases at J, with 12 bases in the middle. Germline CDR1 is SQVTM and CDR2 is ANQGSEA. The material sequenced was PBMCs from the stem cell graft donor, taken from the stem cell graft. The chain combines TRBV29-1 with TRBJ2-5; TRBD2 is a possible D gene (6 bases). This TCR came from a human donor who donated a stem cell graft to a child with aplastic anemia. CDR3 coding DNA: TGCAGCGTTGAGGGAAAGGGAGGAGAGACCCAGTACTTC. This translates into CSVEGKGGETQYF.